These T cell receptor beta chains were read from a single sample in a study of cytomegalovirus exposure and HLA in healthy donors. Profiled with immunoSEQ multiplex PCR; TCRdb holds only in-frame clones, not every one. This sample yields roughly 190,000 clones, of which about nine tenths are seen a single time; less than 1.3% belongs to the top ten. The specimen was PBMCs. All receptors come from a boy aged 2-9 years in good health and CMV-seronegative. CDR3s include the opening cysteine and the closing phenylalanine or tryptophan. The D gene is left open where the match is weak. Expanded clones are given a class, and other clones once, few, many or no size at all.

TRBV19,TRBD2,.,CASSIGSGGYEQYF
TRBV9,.,.,CASSFGEALNGYTF
TRBV29-1,TRBD2,once,CSVPNPGLAGGRVEQFF
TRBV5-1,TRBD1,.,CASSFGTAVSYEQYF
TRBV2,.,.,CASSEFQVGQPQHF
TRBV28,.,.,CASSLPTSLQGREQYF
TRBV28,.,.,CATKPERGYTF
TRBV2,TRBD1,.,CASRKEQGRSDGYTF
TRBV11-3,.,.,CASSLVGGTQYF
TRBV28,.,.,CASSLHSQETQYF
TRBV5-1,.,.,CASSSGGNSGYNEQFF
TRBV9,TRBD2,.,CASSVNGAGARNEQFF
TRBV28,.,.,CASSRNRVTEAFF
TRBV18,.,.,CASSPIVSGLYNEQFF
TRBV5-6,TRBD2,once,CASSFPSGEEQYF
TRBV28,TRBD1,few,CASSEGQAPHQPQHF
TRBV28,.,.,CASSLSGSHNTGELFF
TRBV5-4,.,.,CASSLNRGSNYGYTF
TRBV7-9,.,few,CASSFSEAFF
TRBV9,TRBD1,.,CASSERDSISGANVLTF
TRBV28,.,.,CASSLSTSDSYNEQFF
TRBV6-5,TRBD1,once,CASSSRQGMGAFF
TRBV19,.,.,CASQHKTSTAPNTEAFF
TRBV7-3,.,.,CASSRLERDTQYF
TRBV10-2,TRBD1,few,CASSNRGARAFF
TRBV29-1,TRBD2,.,CSVAPGLAGYEQYF
TRBV19,.,.,CASTRGMNTEAFF
TRBV6-1,.,.,CATDVTRSEAFF
TRBV2,TRBD1,.,CASSYSGTENTEAFF
TRBV21-1,.,.,CASGRVYEQYF
TRBV7-2,.,.,CASSLDKPGSDTQYF
TRBV6-1,TRBD1,.,CASSEARDRVNSGNTIYF
TRBV7-9,TRBD2,.,CSSSRIAGGPLDYEQYF
TRBV19,TRBD2,.,CASSPWAGVAYNEQFF
TRBV2,TRBD2,once,CASTGLARVLYEQYF
TRBV30,.,.,CAWSVLSVTEAFF
TRBV11-2,.,.,CASSPFARTAFYEQYF
TRBV11-2,TRBD1,.,CASSQWTGLNEQYF
TRBV9,TRBD2,.,CASSRGLAVTDTQYF
TRBV28,TRBD1,.,CASSPGDREDTEAFF
TRBV28,.,.,CASRPQGTSTNEKLFF
TRBV2,.,.,CASSGPDRYSSYEQYF
TRBV28,TRBD1,.,CASSEAGQGVDYGYTF
TRBV5-1,TRBD1,.,CASSLEGTGVTEAFF
TRBV6-1,TRBD1,.,CASGETGDWNEQYF
TRBV13,TRBD2,.,CASSLGREPYEQYF
TRBV21-1,.,.,CASSPRSYKYGYTF
TRBV18,.,.,CASSPSGLFSYNEQFF
TRBV29-1,.,.,CSVEIGGDRQFF
TRBV7-9,TRBD1,.,CASSLTGSGTQYF
TRBV6-1,.,.,CASSESFSSTSGNTIYF
TRBV19,TRBD1,.,CASSIFLPFRIGTGPTQNTGELFF
TRBV6-1,.,.,CASSFVQGYTEAFF
TRBV18,TRBD1,.,CASSPRQGMQETQYF
TRBV4-1,TRBD2,.,CASSQVELGLAYGGELFF
TRBV4-1,.,few,CASSQGDRNTEAFF
TRBV28,TRBD1,few,CASSNRDRKAGANVLTF